This paragraph reports one T cell receptor beta chain. This sample is drawn from a study of CD8+ T cells in alopecia areata. RNA was extracted and reverse transcribed into cDNA as the sequencing template. Sequencing was performed with immunoSEQ multiplex PCR; in TCRdb, only in-frame clones are kept and a portion is missing. Counted here are 150,000 or so clones, around 47% occurring once; the ten biggest clones make up 6% to 7%. This sequence was found in a human donor with alopecia areata. The source material was CD4+ T cells sorted from blood.

CDR3 nucleotides: TGTGCCACCAGCAGAGCGGGGCCTCCCAAAAACATTCAGTACTTC. Translation: CATSRAGPPKNIQYF. The rearrangement uses TRBV15 and TRBJ2-4; TRBD1 or TRBD2 may be the D gene (5 bases each). Germline-derived CDR1 and CDR2 are LNHNV and YYDKDF (reference sequence). Trimming pared 1 base from V and 2 bases from J, leaving 9 bases between. This CDR3 contains 15 residues.